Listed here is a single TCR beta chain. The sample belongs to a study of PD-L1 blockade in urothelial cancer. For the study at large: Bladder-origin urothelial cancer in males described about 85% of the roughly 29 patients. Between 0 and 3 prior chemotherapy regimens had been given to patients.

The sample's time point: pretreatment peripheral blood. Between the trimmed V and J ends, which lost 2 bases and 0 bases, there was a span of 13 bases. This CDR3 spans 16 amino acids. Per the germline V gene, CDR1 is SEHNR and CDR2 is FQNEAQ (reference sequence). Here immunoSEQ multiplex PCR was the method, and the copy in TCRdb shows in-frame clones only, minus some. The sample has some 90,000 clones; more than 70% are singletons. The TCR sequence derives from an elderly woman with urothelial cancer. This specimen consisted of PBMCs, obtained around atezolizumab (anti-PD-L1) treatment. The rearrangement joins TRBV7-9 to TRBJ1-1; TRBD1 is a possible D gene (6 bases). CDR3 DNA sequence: TGTGCCAGCAGCTTACCCCCGGACAGCATGAACACTGAAGCTTTCTTT. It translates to CASSLPPDSMNTEAFF.